This T cell receptor (beta chain) originates from a study of blood T cell repertoires in COVID-19. Study summary: From T cells, B-cell-depleted T cells, or PBMCs came the material, which was cDNA or gDNA.

CDR1 is PRHDT and CDR2 is FYEKMQ in the germline V gene (reference sequence). This CDR3 contains 17 residues. J lost 2 bases, V lost 4 bases, and 9 bases had no gene match. This clone has only one observation. The repertoire was sequenced with immunoSEQ multiplex PCR; TCRdb's copy has only in-frame clones and lacks some. The repertoire holds some 220,000 clones, with about nine tenths as singletons. The chain links TRBV13 to TRBJ2-3; 10 bases line up with TRBD2. The receptor was isolated from a woman aged 40 to 55 with acute COVID-19. Source material: PBMCs or T cells enriched from blood (not recorded which). CDR3 nucleotides: TGTGCCAGCAGCTCCACTGGGAGCGGGGGGGTCACAGATACGCAGTATTTT. Translated, it gives CASSSTGSGGVTDTQYF.